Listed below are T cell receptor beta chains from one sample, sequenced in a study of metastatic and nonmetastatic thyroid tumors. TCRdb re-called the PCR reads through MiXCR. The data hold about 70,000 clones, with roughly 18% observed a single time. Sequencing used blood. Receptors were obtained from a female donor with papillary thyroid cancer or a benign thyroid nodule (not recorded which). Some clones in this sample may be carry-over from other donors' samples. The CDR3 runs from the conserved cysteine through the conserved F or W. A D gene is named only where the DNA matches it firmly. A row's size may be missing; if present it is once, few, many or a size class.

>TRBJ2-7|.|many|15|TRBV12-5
TGTGCTAGTGGTTCCCCTCTCGGGGAGGCCTACGAGCAGTACTTC
CASGSPLGEAYEQYF
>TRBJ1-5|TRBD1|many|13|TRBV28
TGTGCCAGCATCAGGGACAGGGCCCAGCCCCAGCATTTT
CASIRDRAQPQHF
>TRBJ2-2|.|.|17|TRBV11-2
TGTGCCAGCAGCTTAGATGGCGGGATGGGGAACACCGGGGAGCTGTTTTTT
CASSLDGGMGNTGELFF
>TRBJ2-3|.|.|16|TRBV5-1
TGCGCCAGCAGCGTCCGCCCGACAGCTAGCACAGATACGCAGTATTTT
CASSVRPTASTDTQYF
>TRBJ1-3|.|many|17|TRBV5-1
TGCGCCAGCAGCTTAGAGAGACTAACGGGCTCTGGAAACACCATATATTTT
CASSLERLTGSGNTIYF
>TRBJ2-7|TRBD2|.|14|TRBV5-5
TGTGCCAGCAGCTTGCGAAGCGGGAGCTACGAGCAGTACTTC
CASSLRSGSYEQYF
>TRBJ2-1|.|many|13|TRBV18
TGTGCCAGCTCACCAGTGGCGATCTATGAGCAGTTCTTC
CASSPVAIYEQFF
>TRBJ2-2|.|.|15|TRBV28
TGTGCCAGCAGTCAGGACAACGCGAACACCGTGGAGCTGTTTTTT
CASSQDNANTVELFF
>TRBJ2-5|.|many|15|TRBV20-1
TGCAGTGCTAGTAGTGGTAGTTTGATCTCAGAGACCCAGTACTTC
CSASSGSLISETQYF
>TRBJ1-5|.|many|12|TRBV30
TGTGCCTGGAGTCTTACCGATCAGCCCCAGCATTTT
CAWSLTDQPQHF
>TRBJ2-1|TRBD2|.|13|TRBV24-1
TGTGCCACCAGTGATCGGGAGGCAAATGAGCAGTTCTTC
CATSDREANEQFF
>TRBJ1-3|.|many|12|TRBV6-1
TGTGCCAGCCTGTCACCTGGAAACACCATATATTTT
CASLSPGNTIYF
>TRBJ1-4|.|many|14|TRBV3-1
TGTGCCAGCAGCCCCGGACTGATTAATGAAAAACTGTTTTTT
CASSPGLINEKLFF
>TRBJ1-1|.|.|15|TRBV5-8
TGTGCCAGCGACTCGGGGCAGGGAGTGAACACTGAAGCTTTCTTT
CASDSGQGVNTEAFF
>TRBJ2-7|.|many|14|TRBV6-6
TGTGCCAGCAGTTACACCGGAAACTCGGGCGAGCAGTACTTC
CASSYTGNSGEQYF
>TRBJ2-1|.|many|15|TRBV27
TGTGCCAGCAGTCGTGGGACCAGCTCCTACAATGAGCAGTTCTTC
CASSRGTSSYNEQFF
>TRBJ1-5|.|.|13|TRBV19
TGTGCCAGTAGTATCAGCACTAATCAGCCCCAGCATTTT
CASSISTNQPQHF
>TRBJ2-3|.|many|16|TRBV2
TGTGCCAGCAGTGAATTTGGGACTGCCACCAGAGATACGCAGTATTTT
CASSEFGTATRDTQYF
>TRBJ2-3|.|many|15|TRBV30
TGTGCCTGGAGGAGTACACGGATAAGCACAGATACGCAGTATTTT
CAWRSTRISTDTQYF
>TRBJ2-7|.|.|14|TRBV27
TGTGCCAGCAGAAAAAGACAGTGGGTCAACGAGCAGTACTTC
CASRKRQWVNEQYF
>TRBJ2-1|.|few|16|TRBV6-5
TGTGCCAGCACGCCAGGGAAAATGTTGCCACACAATGAGCAGTTCTTC
CASTPGKMLPHNEQFF